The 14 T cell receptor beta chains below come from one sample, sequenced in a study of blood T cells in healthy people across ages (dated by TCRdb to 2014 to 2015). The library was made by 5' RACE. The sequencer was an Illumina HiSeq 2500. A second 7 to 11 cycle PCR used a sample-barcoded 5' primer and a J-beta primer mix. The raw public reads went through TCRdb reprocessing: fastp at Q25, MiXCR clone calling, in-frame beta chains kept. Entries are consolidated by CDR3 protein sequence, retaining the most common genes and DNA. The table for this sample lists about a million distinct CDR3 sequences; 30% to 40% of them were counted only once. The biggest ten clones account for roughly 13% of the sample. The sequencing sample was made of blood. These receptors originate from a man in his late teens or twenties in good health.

The DNA for the CDR3 is TGTGCCAGCAGCTTGGGACAGGGGGCTTTTGGGGAGCTGTTTTTT. Protein: CASSLGQGAFGELFF. The rearrangement uses TRBV5-6 and TRBJ2-2, with 10 bases identical to TRBD1. The CDR3 spans 15 residues. Trimming cost V 0 bases and J 8 bases; bases outside gene matches: 4. Per the germline V gene, CDR1 is SGHDT and CDR2 is YYEEEE.

For the CDR3, the DNA is TGCAGTGCTAGAGATTGGGGGCAGGGGAACTATGGCTACACCTTC. Its protein product is CSARDWGQGNYGYTF. The rearrangement joins TRBV20-1 to TRBJ1-2, with D possibly TRBD1 on 6 matching bases. V was shortened by 0 bases and J by 2 bases, with 13 bases between the two germline ends. The CDR3 sequence is 15 residues long. Per germline, CDR1 DFQATT and CDR2 SNEGSKA (reference sequence).

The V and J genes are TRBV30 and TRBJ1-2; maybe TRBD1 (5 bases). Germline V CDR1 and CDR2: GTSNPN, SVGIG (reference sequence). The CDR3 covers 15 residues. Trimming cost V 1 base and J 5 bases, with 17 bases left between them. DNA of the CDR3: TGTGCCTGGAGTGAATCTGGAGAGGGGCGGTATGGCTACACCTTC. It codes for CAWSESGEGRYGYTF.

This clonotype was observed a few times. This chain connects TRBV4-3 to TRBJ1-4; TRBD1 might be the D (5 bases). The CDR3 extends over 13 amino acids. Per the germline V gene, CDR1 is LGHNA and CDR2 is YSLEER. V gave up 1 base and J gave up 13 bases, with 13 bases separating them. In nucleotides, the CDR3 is TGCGCCAGCAGCCAAGGCGACAGCCAAAGACTGTTTTTT. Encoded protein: CASSQGDSQRLFF.

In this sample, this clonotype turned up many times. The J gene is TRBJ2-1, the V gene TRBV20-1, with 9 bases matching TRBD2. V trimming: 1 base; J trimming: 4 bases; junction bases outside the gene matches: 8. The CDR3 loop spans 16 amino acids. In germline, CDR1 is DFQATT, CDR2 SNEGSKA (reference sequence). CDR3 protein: CSARGLQRGAYNEQFF. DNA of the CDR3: TGCAGTGCTAGAGGCCTCCAGCGGGGGGCTTACAATGAGCAGTTCTTC.

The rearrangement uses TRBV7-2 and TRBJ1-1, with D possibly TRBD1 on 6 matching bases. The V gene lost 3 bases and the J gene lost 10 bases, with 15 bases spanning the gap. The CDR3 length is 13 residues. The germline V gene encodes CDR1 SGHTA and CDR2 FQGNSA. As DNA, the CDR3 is TGTGCCAGCAGCTTTCCGGGACACTACGGAGCTTTCTTT. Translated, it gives CASSFPGHYGAFF.

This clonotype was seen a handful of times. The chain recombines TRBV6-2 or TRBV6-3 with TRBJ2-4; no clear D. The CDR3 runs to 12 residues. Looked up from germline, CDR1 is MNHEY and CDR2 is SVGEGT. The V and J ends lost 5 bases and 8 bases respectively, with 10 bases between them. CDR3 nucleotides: TGTGCCAGCAGTGACCGACGGGACATTCAGTACTTC. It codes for CASSDRRDIQYF.

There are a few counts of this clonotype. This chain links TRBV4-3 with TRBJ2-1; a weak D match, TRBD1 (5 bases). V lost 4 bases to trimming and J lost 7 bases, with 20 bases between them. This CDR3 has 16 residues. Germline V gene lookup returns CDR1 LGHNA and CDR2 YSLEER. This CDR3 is CASSPAKGAFYNEQFF. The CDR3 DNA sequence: TGCGCCAGCAGCCCAGCGAAAGGGGCCTTCTATAATGAGCAGTTCTTC.

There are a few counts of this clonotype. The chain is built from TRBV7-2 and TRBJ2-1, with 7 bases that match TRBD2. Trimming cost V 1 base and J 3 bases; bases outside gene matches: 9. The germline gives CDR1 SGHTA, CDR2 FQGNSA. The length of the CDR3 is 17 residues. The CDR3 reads CASSLVVAGDLYNEQFF. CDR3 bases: TGTGCCAGCAGCTTAGTGGTGGCGGGGGACCTCTACAATGAGCAGTTCTTC.

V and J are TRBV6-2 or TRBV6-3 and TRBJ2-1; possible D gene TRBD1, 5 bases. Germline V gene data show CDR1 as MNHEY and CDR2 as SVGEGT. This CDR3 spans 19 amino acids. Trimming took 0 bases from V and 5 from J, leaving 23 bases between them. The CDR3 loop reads CASSYSRQTAGHLNNEQFF. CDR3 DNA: TGTGCCAGCAGTTACTCGAGACAGACCGCCGGACACCTTAACAATGAGCAGTTCTTC.

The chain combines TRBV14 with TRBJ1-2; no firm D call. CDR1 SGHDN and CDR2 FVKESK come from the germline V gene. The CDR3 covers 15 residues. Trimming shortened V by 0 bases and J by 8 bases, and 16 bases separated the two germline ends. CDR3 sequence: CASSQDQAGSKGYTF. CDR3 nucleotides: TGTGCCAGCAGCCAAGATCAGGCTGGTTCGAAGGGCTACACCTTC.

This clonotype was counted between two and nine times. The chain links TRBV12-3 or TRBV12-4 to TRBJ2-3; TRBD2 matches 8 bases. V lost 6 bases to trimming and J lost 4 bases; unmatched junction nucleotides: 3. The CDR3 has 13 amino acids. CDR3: CASSPTSADTQYF. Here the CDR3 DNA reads TGTGCCAGCAGCCCGACTAGCGCAGATACGCAGTATTTT.

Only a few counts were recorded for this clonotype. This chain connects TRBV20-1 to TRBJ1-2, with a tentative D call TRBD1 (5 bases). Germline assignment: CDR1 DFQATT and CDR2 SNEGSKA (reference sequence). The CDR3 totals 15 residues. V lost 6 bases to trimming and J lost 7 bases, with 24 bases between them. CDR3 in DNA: TGCAGTGCGCCCTTGGAAGGAGGGGCGCGTGGTGGCTACACCTTC. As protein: CSAPLEGGARGGYTF.

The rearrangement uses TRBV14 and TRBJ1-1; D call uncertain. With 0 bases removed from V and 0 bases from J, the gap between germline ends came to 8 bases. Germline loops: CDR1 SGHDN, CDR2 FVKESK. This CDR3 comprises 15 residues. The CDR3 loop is CASSQDVRLNTEAFF. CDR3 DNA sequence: TGTGCCAGCAGCCAAGACGTCAGGTTGAACACTGAAGCTTTCTTT.